Below, one T cell receptor (beta chain) is given with its context. This sample is drawn from a study of blood T cell repertoires in COVID-19. Sequencing was performed with immunoSEQ multiplex PCR; in TCRdb, only in-frame clones are kept and a portion is missing. The sample has 250,000 to 300,000 clones; about 88% are singletons. This CDR3 spans 13 amino acids. The germline V gene has CDR1 MNHEY and CDR2 SMNVEV (reference sequence). The V and J ends lost 3 bases and 6 bases respectively, with 12 bases between them. The genes are TRBV27 and TRBJ2-7; D might be TRBD2 (6 bases). The material sequenced was peripheral blood. This TCR was sampled from a man aged 18 to 29 with active or convalescent COVID-19. Here the CDR3 reads CASSFPQGGEQYF. The CDR3 nucleotides are TGTGCCAGCAGTTTCCCGCAGGGAGGCGAGCAGTACTTC.